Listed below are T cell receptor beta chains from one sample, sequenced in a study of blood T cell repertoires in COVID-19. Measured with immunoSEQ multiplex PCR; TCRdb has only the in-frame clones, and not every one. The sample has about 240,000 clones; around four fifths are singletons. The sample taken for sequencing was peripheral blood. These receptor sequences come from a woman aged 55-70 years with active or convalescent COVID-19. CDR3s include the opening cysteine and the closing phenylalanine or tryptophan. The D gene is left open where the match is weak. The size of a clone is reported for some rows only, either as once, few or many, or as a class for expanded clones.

CDR3 DNA: TGTGCCAGCAGCCGGGGGCAGGGGAATCCTCCGAACACCATATATTTT; CDR3 protein: CASSRGQGNPPNTIYF; CDR3 length: 16; V gene: TRBV14; D gene: .; clone size: .; J gene: TRBJ1-3
CDR3 DNA: TGTGCCAGCTCGCGGGACAGGGGGGCGATAGGCACTGAAGCTTTCTTT; CDR3 protein: CASSRDRGAIGTEAFF; CDR3 length: 16; V gene: TRBV18; D gene: TRBD1; clone size: .; J gene: TRBJ1-1
CDR3 DNA: TGCGCCAGCAATACCGGGACTAGCGACACCGGGGAGCTGTTTTTT; CDR3 protein: CASNTGTSDTGELFF; CDR3 length: 15; V gene: TRBV5-1; D gene: TRBD2; clone size: .; J gene: TRBJ2-2
CDR3 DNA: TGTGCCAGCAGCCAAGATCGGGGAAGCTCTGGAAACACCATATATTTT; CDR3 protein: CASSQDRGSSGNTIYF; CDR3 length: 16; V gene: TRBV3-1/TRBV3-2; D gene: .; clone size: .; J gene: TRBJ1-3
CDR3 DNA: TGTGCCAGCAGTTATCGTTGGCGGGGGGGCCGGTACAATGAGCAGTTCTTC; CDR3 protein: CASSYRWRGGRYNEQFF; CDR3 length: 17; V gene: TRBV6-2/TRBV6-3; D gene: TRBD2; clone size: .; J gene: TRBJ2-1
CDR3 DNA: TGTGCCAGCAAGGTGGCGGGGGGCAATGAGCAGTTCTTC; CDR3 protein: CASKVAGGNEQFF; CDR3 length: 13; V gene: TRBV2; D gene: TRBD2; clone size: .; J gene: TRBJ2-1
CDR3 DNA: TGTGCCAGCAGCCAAGCAACAGGATACGAGCAGTACTTC; CDR3 protein: CASSQATGYEQYF; CDR3 length: 13; V gene: TRBV3-1/TRBV3-2; D gene: .; clone size: few; J gene: TRBJ2-7
CDR3 DNA: TGTGCCAGCAGCCCCGAGTGGGTAGCGGGGAACACCGGGGAGCTGTTTTTT; CDR3 protein: CASSPEWVAGNTGELFF; CDR3 length: 17; V gene: TRBV2; D gene: TRBD2; clone size: .; J gene: TRBJ2-2
CDR3 DNA: TGTGCCAGTCACAGGGGGCCCGGCACCGGGGAGCTGTTTTTT; CDR3 protein: CASHRGPGTGELFF; CDR3 length: 14; V gene: TRBV18; D gene: TRBD1; clone size: .; J gene: TRBJ2-2
CDR3 DNA: TGTGCCAGCAGCTTCTTACAGGGGGAAGGGGACAATGAGCAGTTCTTC; CDR3 protein: CASSFLQGEGDNEQFF; CDR3 length: 16; V gene: TRBV5-5; D gene: TRBD1; clone size: .; J gene: TRBJ2-1
CDR3 DNA: TGTGCCAGTAGATATGGGGACATAAGCACAGATACGCAGTATTTT; CDR3 protein: CASRYGDISTDTQYF; CDR3 length: 15; V gene: TRBV19; D gene: .; clone size: .; J gene: TRBJ2-3
CDR3 DNA: TGTGCCTGGATGGTTGGGGCCCGATCCCACGGCTACACCTTC; CDR3 protein: CAWMVGARSHGYTF; CDR3 length: 14; V gene: TRBV30; D gene: .; clone size: .; J gene: TRBJ1-2
CDR3 DNA: TGTGCCAGTAGCATCGCCTCCACAGGGGGTAATTCACCCCTCCACTTT; CDR3 protein: CASSIASTGGNSPLHF; CDR3 length: 16; V gene: TRBV19; D gene: TRBD1; clone size: .; J gene: TRBJ1-6
CDR3 DNA: TGTGCCAGTAGTACCGGGGTTGCAGGGGGACAAGAGACCCAGTACTTC; CDR3 protein: CASSTGVAGGQETQYF; CDR3 length: 16; V gene: TRBV19; D gene: TRBD1; clone size: .; J gene: TRBJ2-5
CDR3 DNA: TGTGCCAGCAGTTCCCAGACAGGGGGCTCTGAAAAACTGTTTTTT; CDR3 protein: CASSSQTGGSEKLFF; CDR3 length: 15; V gene: TRBV6-6; D gene: TRBD1; clone size: .; J gene: TRBJ1-4
CDR3 DNA: TGCGCCAGCAGCTTGACCGGGACAGGGGGCTGGAACACTGAAGCTTTCTTT; CDR3 protein: CASSLTGTGGWNTEAFF; CDR3 length: 17; V gene: TRBV5-1; D gene: TRBD1; clone size: .; J gene: TRBJ1-1
CDR3 DNA: TGTGCCAGCAGCGGGGGACAGGGGCCCTATGGCTACACCTTC; CDR3 protein: CASSGGQGPYGYTF; CDR3 length: 14; V gene: TRBV3-1/TRBV3-2; D gene: TRBD1; clone size: .; J gene: TRBJ1-2
CDR3 DNA: TGCAGTGCAGCAGGAAACTATGGCTACACCTTC; CDR3 protein: CSAAGNYGYTF; CDR3 length: 11; V gene: TRBV20-1; D gene: .; clone size: once; J gene: TRBJ1-2
CDR3 DNA: TGCGCCAGCAGCAATACCGGGACAGGGATCGGGACTGAAGCTTTCTTT; CDR3 protein: CASSNTGTGIGTEAFF; CDR3 length: 16; V gene: TRBV5-1; D gene: TRBD1; clone size: .; J gene: TRBJ1-1
CDR3 DNA: TGCGCCAGCAGCCGAGGTTCAGTGCGCTCTGGAAACACCATATATTTT; CDR3 protein: CASSRGSVRSGNTIYF; CDR3 length: 16; V gene: TRBV4-1; D gene: .; clone size: .; J gene: TRBJ1-3
CDR3 DNA: TGTGCCAGCAGCTCTAGCGGGGGGGCCTGGGAGCAGTACTTC; CDR3 protein: CASSSSGGAWEQYF; CDR3 length: 14; V gene: TRBV7-2; D gene: TRBD2; clone size: .; J gene: TRBJ2-7
CDR3 DNA: TGTGCCAGCGGTGGACCCGTGACAGGGGGCACCGGGGAGCTGTTTTTT; CDR3 protein: CASGGPVTGGTGELFF; CDR3 length: 16; V gene: TRBV6-1; D gene: TRBD1; clone size: .; J gene: TRBJ2-2
CDR3 DNA: TGCGCCAGCAGCCAGTTAGGGGCCTACGAGCAGTACTTC; CDR3 protein: CASSQLGAYEQYF; CDR3 length: 13; V gene: TRBV4-1; D gene: .; clone size: few; J gene: TRBJ2-7
CDR3 DNA: TGTGCCAGCAGTTCCCGACAGGGAATCAGCTCTGGGGCCAACGTCCTGACTTTC; CDR3 protein: CASSSRQGISSGANVLTF; CDR3 length: 18; V gene: TRBV27; D gene: TRBD1; clone size: .; J gene: TRBJ2-6
CDR3 DNA: TGTGCCAGTAGTTGGGGACTAGCGGGACCGAAGAGGGCCTACGAGCAGTACTTC; CDR3 protein: CASSWGLAGPKRAYEQYF; CDR3 length: 18; V gene: TRBV19; D gene: TRBD2; clone size: .; J gene: TRBJ2-7
CDR3 DNA: TGTGCCAGCAGCCTTCAGGGCTCAGAGTACAATGAGCAGTTCTTC; CDR3 protein: CASSLQGSEYNEQFF; CDR3 length: 15; V gene: TRBV7-6; D gene: .; clone size: .; J gene: TRBJ2-1
CDR3 DNA: TGCGCCAGCAGGGAAGGACAGGGGGCTAATGGCTACACCTTC; CDR3 protein: CASREGQGANGYTF; CDR3 length: 14; V gene: TRBV5-1; D gene: TRBD1; clone size: .; J gene: TRBJ1-2
CDR3 DNA: TGTGCCAGCAGTTTCGCGTCTAGCGGGGGGGCAAAGGCCTACAATGAGCAGTTCTTC; CDR3 protein: CASSFASSGGAKAYNEQFF; CDR3 length: 19; V gene: TRBV2; D gene: TRBD2; clone size: .; J gene: TRBJ2-1
CDR3 DNA: TGTGCCAGCAGCCCACCTGACAGGGGTAGACCTGAAGCTTTCTTT; CDR3 protein: CASSPPDRGRPEAFF; CDR3 length: 15; V gene: TRBV5-4; D gene: TRBD1; clone size: few; J gene: TRBJ1-1
CDR3 DNA: TGTGCCAGCTCACCAATTCTTCAAACAGGGGTGAACACTGAAGCTTTCTTT; CDR3 protein: CASSPILQTGVNTEAFF; CDR3 length: 17; V gene: TRBV18; D gene: TRBD1; clone size: .; J gene: TRBJ1-1
CDR3 DNA: TGTGCCAGCTGGCGGGTAGCCGGGGAGCTGTTTTTT; CDR3 protein: CASWRVAGELFF; CDR3 length: 12; V gene: TRBV2; D gene: .; clone size: once; J gene: TRBJ2-2
CDR3 DNA: TGCGCCAGCAGCGCGGGGGGGACGGACTACAATGAGCAGTTCTTC; CDR3 protein: CASSAGGTDYNEQFF; CDR3 length: 15; V gene: TRBV5-1; D gene: TRBD2; clone size: .; J gene: TRBJ2-1
CDR3 DNA: TGTGCCAGCAGCCAAGGCGGGAGGTCCTATAATTCACCCCTCCACTTT; CDR3 protein: CASSQGGRSYNSPLHF; CDR3 length: 16; V gene: TRBV3-1/TRBV3-2; D gene: .; clone size: .; J gene: TRBJ1-6
CDR3 DNA: TGTGCCAGCAGCGGAAACAGGGCCTCTGGAAACACCATATATTTT; CDR3 protein: CASSGNRASGNTIYF; CDR3 length: 15; V gene: TRBV2; D gene: .; clone size: .; J gene: TRBJ1-3
CDR3 DNA: TGTGCCAGCGCACAAATAATTAACTCTGGAAACACCATATATTTT; CDR3 protein: CASAQIINSGNTIYF; CDR3 length: 15; V gene: TRBV6-5; D gene: .; clone size: .; J gene: TRBJ1-3
CDR3 DNA: TGTGCCACCAGCAGAGACAGGGGCTCAGTTGGAGAGCAGTTCTTC; CDR3 protein: CATSRDRGSVGEQFF; CDR3 length: 15; V gene: TRBV15; D gene: .; clone size: few; J gene: TRBJ2-1
CDR3 DNA: TGTGCCTGGAGGGGACAGGATAATTCACCCCTCCACTTT; CDR3 protein: CAWRGQDNSPLHF; CDR3 length: 13; V gene: TRBV30; D gene: TRBD1; clone size: .; J gene: TRBJ1-6
CDR3 DNA: TGTGCCAGCAGCCAATACCCAGGGGGTTCCTATGGCTACACCTTC; CDR3 protein: CASSQYPGGSYGYTF; CDR3 length: 15; V gene: TRBV16; D gene: TRBD1; clone size: once; J gene: TRBJ1-2
CDR3 DNA: TGTGCCAGTAGTATTCAGACATTAAGTCAGCCCCAGCATTTT; CDR3 protein: CASSIQTLSQPQHF; CDR3 length: 14; V gene: TRBV19; D gene: .; clone size: .; J gene: TRBJ1-5
CDR3 DNA: TGCGCCAGCGGTACGGGGGGCCAAGAGACCCAGTACTTC; CDR3 protein: CASGTGGQETQYF; CDR3 length: 13; V gene: TRBV5-1; D gene: TRBD2; clone size: .; J gene: TRBJ2-5
CDR3 DNA: TGTGCCAGCTCCCCACGGGCGGGGGGCATTGATACGCAGTATTTT; CDR3 protein: CASSPRAGGIDTQYF; CDR3 length: 15; V gene: TRBV18; D gene: TRBD2; clone size: once; J gene: TRBJ2-3
CDR3 DNA: TGTGCCAGCAGCGTAGGGACAGGATTTGGAAACACCATATATTTT; CDR3 protein: CASSVGTGFGNTIYF; CDR3 length: 15; V gene: TRBV9; D gene: TRBD1; clone size: .; J gene: TRBJ1-3
CDR3 DNA: TGTGCCAGCAGCCTACAGAACAATGAGCAGTTCTTC; CDR3 protein: CASSLQNNEQFF; CDR3 length: 12; V gene: TRBV7-8; D gene: .; clone size: once; J gene: TRBJ2-1
CDR3 DNA: TGTGCCAGCAGTTTAGGTAGGGGAGAGCAGTACTTC; CDR3 protein: CASSLGRGEQYF; CDR3 length: 12; V gene: TRBV12-3/TRBV12-4; D gene: .; clone size: few; J gene: TRBJ2-7
CDR3 DNA: TGCGCCAGTTCCGACCTGGCCACAGTGGAGCAGTACTTC; CDR3 protein: CASSDLATVEQYF; CDR3 length: 13; V gene: TRBV5-1; D gene: .; clone size: .; J gene: TRBJ2-7
CDR3 DNA: TGCAGTGCTAGTTCGCGCAACTCTGGAAACACCATATATTTT; CDR3 protein: CSASSRNSGNTIYF; CDR3 length: 14; V gene: TRBV20-1; D gene: .; clone size: .; J gene: TRBJ1-3
CDR3 DNA: TGTGCCAGCAGCTTAGATGTGGGGGCGACCGGTGGCTACACCTTC; CDR3 protein: CASSLDVGATGGYTF; CDR3 length: 15; V gene: TRBV7-2; D gene: .; clone size: .; J gene: TRBJ1-2
CDR3 DNA: TGTGCCAGCAGGCACAGGGCCAGGAACACAGATACGCAGTATTTT; CDR3 protein: CASRHRARNTDTQYF; CDR3 length: 15; V gene: TRBV6-5; D gene: .; clone size: .; J gene: TRBJ2-3
CDR3 DNA: TGTGCCAGCAGCGGTCCGGGACTAGCGGGGCGATCATCTGGGGCCAACGTCCTGACTTTC; CDR3 protein: CASSGPGLAGRSSGANVLTF; CDR3 length: 20; V gene: TRBV6-2/TRBV6-3; D gene: TRBD2; clone size: .; J gene: TRBJ2-6
CDR3 DNA: TGTGCCAGCAGCCAAGATGGCAACACAGGCAATGGCTACACCTTC; CDR3 protein: CASSQDGNTGNGYTF; CDR3 length: 15; V gene: TRBV3-1/TRBV3-2; D gene: .; clone size: .; J gene: TRBJ1-2
CDR3 DNA: TGTGCCTGGAAGCGGTTGTTAGAGACCCAGTACTTC; CDR3 protein: CAWKRLLETQYF; CDR3 length: 12; V gene: TRBV30; D gene: .; clone size: .; J gene: TRBJ2-5
CDR3 DNA: TGTGCCAGTAGTCTAGGGACTAGCGGCTCCTACGAGCAGTACTTC; CDR3 protein: CASSLGTSGSYEQYF; CDR3 length: 15; V gene: TRBV19; D gene: TRBD2; clone size: .; J gene: TRBJ2-7
CDR3 DNA: TGCGCCAGCAGCCAAGACTATTTGGGTTCCGGGGGCACTGAAGCTTTCTTT; CDR3 protein: CASSQDYLGSGGTEAFF; CDR3 length: 17; V gene: TRBV4-3; D gene: .; clone size: once; J gene: TRBJ1-1
CDR3 DNA: TGTGCCAGCAGTTTACCCCCAGGGTTCCGGGACAGGACCTACGAGCAGTACTTC; CDR3 protein: CASSLPPGFRDRTYEQYF; CDR3 length: 18; V gene: TRBV27; D gene: TRBD1; clone size: .; J gene: TRBJ2-7
CDR3 DNA: TGTGCCAGCAGCTTATACGGGAACACTGAAGCTTTCTTT; CDR3 protein: CASSLYGNTEAFF; CDR3 length: 13; V gene: TRBV7-8; D gene: .; clone size: once; J gene: TRBJ1-1
CDR3 DNA: TGCAGCGTTGCGACAGGGAGGAACACTGAAGCTTTCTTT; CDR3 protein: CSVATGRNTEAFF; CDR3 length: 13; V gene: TRBV29-1; D gene: TRBD1; clone size: few; J gene: TRBJ1-1
CDR3 DNA: TGTGCCAGCAGTGGGACAGGTGAGGCTTTCTTT; CDR3 protein: CASSGTGEAFF; CDR3 length: 11; V gene: TRBV27; D gene: TRBD1; clone size: few; J gene: TRBJ1-1
CDR3 DNA: TGTGCCAGCAGCTCGGCCGGGACAGGGTCAAACACCATATATTTT; CDR3 protein: CASSSAGTGSNTIYF; CDR3 length: 15; V gene: TRBV11-2; D gene: TRBD1; clone size: .; J gene: TRBJ1-3
CDR3 DNA: TGTGCCAGCACTAAGGGGGGATTCCAGGGAGGGTATAATTCACCCCTCCACTTT; CDR3 protein: CASTKGGFQGGYNSPLHF; CDR3 length: 18; V gene: TRBV28; D gene: .; clone size: .; J gene: TRBJ1-6
CDR3 DNA: TGTGCCAGCAAACAGGGCGCGGGCTATGGCTACACCTTC; CDR3 protein: CASKQGAGYGYTF; CDR3 length: 13; V gene: TRBV12-3/TRBV12-4; D gene: .; clone size: once; J gene: TRBJ1-2